A selection of T cell receptor beta chains follows, all from one sample in a study of cytomegalovirus exposure and HLA in healthy donors. Clones were read by immunoSEQ multiplex PCR, and TCRdb kept only the in-frame ones, dropping some. The sample includes about 140,000 clones, more than 60% of them seen just once. Sequencing was performed on PBMCs. The receptors here all came from a man aged 35-49 years in good health and CMV-seronegative. Both conserved end residues are part of each CDR3. Each record gives: J gene, clone size, V gene, D gene, CDR3 DNA, CDR3 protein. The D gene is left open where the match is weak. Clone size is stated in some rows and not others, as once, few, many or a class when expanded.

j_call: TRBJ1-2; clone_size: NA; v_call: TRBV6-4; d_call: NA; cdr3_nt: TGTGCCAGCAGTGACTCGGGAGCCCCTCCGGTGCGAGGCTACACCTTC; cdr3_aa: CASSDSGAPPVRGYTF
j_call: TRBJ2-5; clone_size: NA; v_call: TRBV18; d_call: TRBD2; cdr3_nt: TGTGCCAGCTCACCCGGAATCGGGACTAGCGGGGGTGCGACCCAGTACTTC; cdr3_aa: CASSPGIGTSGGATQYF
j_call: TRBJ2-3; clone_size: NA; v_call: TRBV11-2; d_call: TRBD2; cdr3_nt: TGTGCCAGCAGCTTAAAGACTAGCGGCAGCACAGATACGCAGTATTTT; cdr3_aa: CASSLKTSGSTDTQYF
j_call: TRBJ2-7; clone_size: once; v_call: TRBV19; d_call: TRBD2; cdr3_nt: TGTGCCAGTGGCGCCGGGACTAGCGGAGACTACGAGCAGTACTTC; cdr3_aa: CASGAGTSGDYEQYF
j_call: TRBJ1-2; clone_size: many; v_call: TRBV28; d_call: TRBD1; cdr3_nt: TGTGCCAGCAGGTCGACAGGGGGAACGTATGGCTACACCTTC; cdr3_aa: CASRSTGGTYGYTF
j_call: TRBJ2-7; clone_size: once; v_call: TRBV19; d_call: NA; cdr3_nt: TGTGCCAGTAGTATAAACAGTTACGAGCAGTACTTC; cdr3_aa: CASSINSYEQYF
j_call: TRBJ2-3; clone_size: NA; v_call: TRBV7-6; d_call: NA; cdr3_nt: TGTGCCAGCAGCCTCGGGAGAAGGGCAGATACGCAGTATTTT; cdr3_aa: CASSLGRRADTQYF
j_call: TRBJ2-7; clone_size: few; v_call: TRBV6-1; d_call: TRBD1; cdr3_nt: TGTGCCAGCCTCTCAGCTCGGACAGGGGTCGAGCAGTACTTC; cdr3_aa: CASLSARTGVEQYF
j_call: TRBJ2-6; clone_size: NA; v_call: TRBV2; d_call: NA; cdr3_nt: TGTGCCAGCAGCCTCAGATCTGGGGCCAACGTCCTGACTTTC; cdr3_aa: CASSLRSGANVLTF
j_call: TRBJ2-1; clone_size: NA; v_call: TRBV5-5; d_call: NA; cdr3_nt: TGTGCCAGCAGCTTGGCCGTATTTCTAGGGGTGAGCTCCTACAATGAGCAGTTCTTC; cdr3_aa: CASSLAVFLGVSSYNEQFF
j_call: TRBJ2-2; clone_size: NA; v_call: TRBV5-1; d_call: NA; cdr3_nt: TGCGCCACCGGGGGGACAGGGAACACCGGGGAGCTGTTTTTT; cdr3_aa: CATGGTGNTGELFF
j_call: TRBJ1-3; clone_size: NA; v_call: TRBV28; d_call: TRBD1; cdr3_nt: TGTGCCAGCAGTTTCGCAGGGGGCTCTGGAAACACCATATATTTT; cdr3_aa: CASSFAGGSGNTIYF
j_call: TRBJ2-1; clone_size: NA; v_call: TRBV21-1; d_call: NA; cdr3_nt: TGTGCCAGCAGCAAAGCGCGGCCCAGGGGACATAGCTCCTACAATGAGCAGTTCTTC; cdr3_aa: CASSKARPRGHSSYNEQFF
j_call: TRBJ2-2; clone_size: NA; v_call: TRBV18; d_call: NA; cdr3_nt: TGTGCCAGCTCACCCCGAGCCCCCGGGGAGCTGTTTTTT; cdr3_aa: CASSPRAPGELFF
j_call: TRBJ2-5; clone_size: few; v_call: TRBV5-1; d_call: TRBD1; cdr3_nt: TGCGCCAGCAGCTTGGGAACCGGGACAGGGGAGGGGGAGACCCAGTACTTC; cdr3_aa: CASSLGTGTGEGETQYF
j_call: TRBJ1-5; clone_size: NA; v_call: TRBV6-5; d_call: TRBD1; cdr3_nt: TGTGCCAGCAGTCCTACCGACAGGGCTCAGCCCCAGCATTTT; cdr3_aa: CASSPTDRAQPQHF
j_call: TRBJ2-1; clone_size: NA; v_call: TRBV15; d_call: NA; cdr3_nt: TGTGCCACCAGCAGAGATGGGCATAATGAGCAGTTCTTC; cdr3_aa: CATSRDGHNEQFF
j_call: TRBJ1-1; clone_size: NA; v_call: TRBV19; d_call: NA; cdr3_nt: TGTGCCAGTATCCCGCCAGGGAACACTGAAGCTTTCTTT; cdr3_aa: CASIPPGNTEAFF
j_call: TRBJ2-1; clone_size: few; v_call: TRBV9; d_call: TRBD2; cdr3_nt: TGTGCCAGCAGCGGCGGGCTAGCGGGGGCCCGGACTATCAATGAGCAGTTCTTC; cdr3_aa: CASSGGLAGARTINEQFF
j_call: TRBJ1-5; clone_size: NA; v_call: TRBV28; d_call: TRBD1; cdr3_nt: TGTGCCAGCCTCCGGGACAGGGGGCATCAGCCCCAGCATTTT; cdr3_aa: CASLRDRGHQPQHF
j_call: TRBJ1-1; clone_size: NA; v_call: TRBV25-1; d_call: TRBD1; cdr3_nt: TGTGCCAGCGTGGGGGGACAGTTGAACACTGAAGCTTTCTTT; cdr3_aa: CASVGGQLNTEAFF
j_call: TRBJ1-6; clone_size: few; v_call: TRBV5-1; d_call: TRBD1; cdr3_nt: TGCGCCAGCAGCTTGGAGGGCGGACAGGGGCAGAAGGGGACCCTCCACTTT; cdr3_aa: CASSLEGGQGQKGTLHF
j_call: TRBJ1-2; clone_size: NA; v_call: TRBV7-9; d_call: TRBD1; cdr3_nt: TGTGCCAGCAGCTTTCCGGGACAGATTAACTATGGCTACACCTTC; cdr3_aa: CASSFPGQINYGYTF
j_call: TRBJ2-7; clone_size: NA; v_call: TRBV13; d_call: TRBD1; cdr3_nt: TGTGCCAGCAGCTTGTATCAGGGGGCAGGGGGCGACGAGCAGTACTTC; cdr3_aa: CASSLYQGAGGDEQYF
j_call: TRBJ2-3; clone_size: once; v_call: TRBV14; d_call: TRBD1; cdr3_nt: TGTGCCAGCAGCCAGGGACAGGGAGCAGATACGCAGTATTTT; cdr3_aa: CASSQGQGADTQYF
j_call: TRBJ2-3; clone_size: NA; v_call: TRBV7-2; d_call: NA; cdr3_nt: TGTGCCAGCAGCTTAGGTCCAGCAGATACGCAGTATTTT; cdr3_aa: CASSLGPADTQYF
j_call: TRBJ2-7; clone_size: NA; v_call: TRBV6-5; d_call: TRBD1; cdr3_nt: TGTGCCAGCAGTTACACGGCGACAGGGGCCTACGAGCAGTACTTC; cdr3_aa: CASSYTATGAYEQYF
j_call: TRBJ1-3; clone_size: NA; v_call: TRBV7-8; d_call: TRBD1; cdr3_nt: TGTGCCACCCGGCGAGACAGGGTCCCAAACACCATATATTTT; cdr3_aa: CATRRDRVPNTIYF
j_call: TRBJ1-4; clone_size: NA; v_call: TRBV11-3; d_call: NA; cdr3_nt: TGTGCCTCAAGCGGGGGCCCTGGGGGTGAAAAACTGTTTTTT; cdr3_aa: CASSGGPGGEKLFF
j_call: TRBJ2-7; clone_size: NA; v_call: TRBV5-1; d_call: NA; cdr3_nt: TGCGCCAGCAGCTTGGACAGGGTAGGCGAGCAGTACTTC; cdr3_aa: CASSLDRVGEQYF
j_call: TRBJ1-2; clone_size: NA; v_call: TRBV29-1; d_call: NA; cdr3_nt: TGCAGCGTTGAATGGCAGGGCGCGGTTCGAGGCTACACCTTC; cdr3_aa: CSVEWQGAVRGYTF
j_call: TRBJ2-7; clone_size: once; v_call: TRBV11-1; d_call: NA; cdr3_nt: TGTGCCAGCAGCTTAATGCAGGGGATTCGCGAGCAGTACTTC; cdr3_aa: CASSLMQGIREQYF
j_call: TRBJ2-5; clone_size: once; v_call: TRBV5-5; d_call: NA; cdr3_nt: TGTGCCAGCAGCTTTGGGGCCAGCCAAGAGACCCAGTACTTC; cdr3_aa: CASSFGASQETQYF
j_call: TRBJ2-7; clone_size: few; v_call: TRBV6-5; d_call: NA; cdr3_nt: TGTGCCAGCAGTTACTCGGCCAGGTCCTCCTACGAGCAGTACTTC; cdr3_aa: CASSYSARSSYEQYF
j_call: TRBJ1-1; clone_size: few; v_call: TRBV2; d_call: NA; cdr3_nt: TGTGCCAGCAGTCTCCAGACGGGGTTGAGTGAAGCTTTCTTT; cdr3_aa: CASSLQTGLSEAFF
j_call: TRBJ2-7; clone_size: NA; v_call: TRBV5-6; d_call: TRBD1; cdr3_nt: TGTGCCAGCAGCAGGGGGACAGCAGTTAGCTCCTACGAGCAGTACTTC; cdr3_aa: CASSRGTAVSSYEQYF
j_call: TRBJ1-4; clone_size: NA; v_call: TRBV19; d_call: NA; cdr3_nt: TGTGCCAGTCAAAGGACAGTAGGAGCAACTAATGAAAAACTGTTTTTT; cdr3_aa: CASQRTVGATNEKLFF
j_call: TRBJ1-2; clone_size: NA; v_call: TRBV7-9; d_call: NA; cdr3_nt: TGTGCCAGCAGCCCTGGGGGGGACTCGGGCTATGGCTACACCTTC; cdr3_aa: CASSPGGDSGYGYTF
j_call: TRBJ1-2; clone_size: few; v_call: TRBV10-3; d_call: NA; cdr3_nt: TGTGCCATCAGGGAGGACGGGAGTAATGGCTACACCTTC; cdr3_aa: CAIREDGSNGYTF
j_call: TRBJ2-7; clone_size: NA; v_call: TRBV29-1; d_call: TRBD1; cdr3_nt: TGCAGCGTTACGGGACAGTCCTACGAGCAGTACTTC; cdr3_aa: CSVTGQSYEQYF